This record concerns one T cell receptor (beta chain) sequence. TCRdb's copy holds only in-frame clones and misses some; the assay was immunoSEQ multiplex PCR. Altogether some 100,000 clones are present, around 90% being singletons, with the ten largest covering 0.79%. This entry comes from a study of OX40 agonist ivuxolimab in advanced cancers. Per germline, CDR1 MNHNY and CDR2 SVGAGI (reference sequence). The V and J ends lost 5 bases and 0 bases respectively, with 7 bases between them. CDR3 length equals 14 residues. The sequence was collected from an adult with an advanced solid tumor such as melanoma, head and neck, liver or kidney cancer. Source: CD4+ or CD8+ T cells sorted from blood, taken in a trial of the OX40 agonist ivuxolimab. The rearrangement joins TRBV6-6 to TRBJ1-4; D not resolved. Here the CDR3 DNA reads TGTGCCAGCAGTAAGGCACCAACTAATGAAAAACTGTTTTTT. This encodes CASSKAPTNEKLFF.